The clone carrying this T cell receptor (beta chain) was recorded only once. The data originate from a study of blood T cell repertoires in COVID-19. Germline V gene data show CDR1 as SGHTA and CDR2 as FQGTGA. This CDR3 has 14 residues. J gave up 3 bases and V 6 bases, and 5 bases lay outside the gene matches. Profiled with immunoSEQ multiplex PCR; TCRdb holds only in-frame clones, not every one. The sample gives some 330,000 clones, 85% to 90% of which show up once; approximately 4% is in the top ten. The clonotype comes from a woman between 45 and 60 years old with active or convalescent COVID-19. The V call is TRBV7-3, the J call TRBJ2-3, with 8 bases fitting TRBD2. What was sequenced was peripheral blood. The CDR3 DNA reads as TGTGCCAGCAGTTTACTAGCGGAAACAGATACGCAGTATTTT. Its translation: CASSLLAETDTQYF.